Following are 29 T cell receptor beta chains from one sample sequenced in a study of blood T cell repertoires in COVID-19. The method was immunoSEQ multiplex PCR; TCRdb's version includes in-frame clones alone and lacks a portion of them. The sample lists around 150,000 clones; 60% to 80% were seen once. The sample was peripheral blood. These receptors originate from a man aged 55 to 70 who had recovered from COVID-19.

V is TRBV28 and J is TRBJ2-3; D gene unclear. Germline V gene lookup returns CDR1 MDHEN and CDR2 SYDVKM. The CDR3 consists of 15 residues. V was trimmed by 5 bases and J by 4 bases, leaving 16 bases between them. The CDR3 coding sequence is TGTGCCAGCAGTCCCTCGGGTAGTGCGGCAGATACGCAGTATTTT. Its translation: CASSPSGSAADTQYF.

The chain joins TRBV19 to TRBJ2-2, with D possibly matching TRBD1 (6 bases). The CDR3 loop spans 14 amino acids. With 4 bases removed from V and 7 bases from J, the gap between germline ends came to 13 bases. The V gene's germline CDR1 is LNHDA and CDR2 SQIVND (reference sequence). CDR3 region: CASSTRGLGGELFF. In DNA form, the CDR3 reads TGTGCCAGTAGTACCAGGGGTTTGGGCGGGGAGCTGTTTTTT. The full variable domain, completed using reference TRBV19 and TRBJ2-2, is DGGITQSPKYLFRKEGQNVTLSCEQNLNHDAMYWYRQDPGQGLRLIYYSQIVNDFQKGDIAEGYSVSREKKESFPLTVTSAQKNPTAFYLCASSTRGLGGELFFGEGSRLTVL.

This clone was found a few times. The chain couples TRBV5-5 to TRBJ1-1, with 7 positions matching TRBD1. This CDR3 has 14 residues. Germline trimming cut 4 bases from V and 1 base from J; bases unmatched to any gene: 4. Germline V gene lookup returns CDR1 SGHKS and CDR2 YYEKEE (reference sequence). The DNA for the CDR3 is TGTGCCAGCAGCCCAGACAGGGCGAACACTGAAGCTTTCTTT. The encoded protein is CASSPDRANTEAFF.

This chain links TRBV5-6 with TRBJ2-2, with a tentative D call TRBD2 (6 bases). The CDR3 loop spans 13 amino acids. V was cut by 3 bases and J by 6 bases, with 9 bases left in between. Germline V gene sequence: CDR1 SGHDT, CDR2 YYEEEE. In DNA, the CDR3 is TGTGCCAGCAGCTGGCCGGGGGCCGGGGAGCTGTTTTTT. Translating it yields CASSWPGAGELFF.

CDR3 sequence (DNA): TGCAGTGCTAGTCATCAGGGAGGTATACGCGAGCAGTACTTC. Encoded protein: CSASHQGGIREQYF. The genes are TRBV20-1 and TRBJ2-7, with TRBD2 as a possible D gene (6 bases). The CDR3 contains 14 residues. Germline V gene lookup returns CDR1 DFQATT and CDR2 SNEGSKA (reference sequence). Trimming took 3 bases from V and 6 from J, leaving 18 bases between them.

This sequence joins TRBV10-1 and TRBJ2-7; D gene unclear. This CDR3 has 14 amino acids. The ends were cut back, 6 bases at V and 1 base at J, with 13 bases in the middle. Germline assignment: CDR1 WNHNN and CDR2 SYGVQD (reference sequence). CDR3 region: CASRWAAASYEQYF. CDR3 DNA sequence: TGCGCCAGCAGGTGGGCAGCTGCATCCTACGAGCAGTACTTC.

The chain combines TRBV28 with TRBJ2-2, with D possibly matching TRBD2 (5 bases). The germline V gene has CDR1 MDHEN and CDR2 SYDVKM. Trimming removed 4 bases at V and 2 bases at J, with 11 bases between. This CDR3 contains 15 residues. CDR3 nucleotides: TGTGCCAGCAGTTACGGGAACTTAAACACCGGGGAGCTGTTTTTT. Its translation: CASSYGNLNTGELFF. Drawing the rest from reference TRBV28 and TRBJ2-2, the complete variable domain is DVKVTQSSRYLVKRTGEKVFLECVQDMDHENMFWYRQDPGLGLRLIYFSYDVKMKEKGDIPEGYSVSREKKERFSLILESASTNQTSMYLCASSYGNLNTGELFFGEGSRLTVL.

The chain links TRBV5-4 to TRBJ1-4; D not certain. The germline V gene encodes CDR1 SGHNT and CDR2 YYREEE (reference sequence). The germline V and J ends were trimmed by 4 bases and 0 bases, with 13 bases remaining between them. CDR3 length: 16 residues. CDR3 amino acids: CASSLSPDSTNEKLFF. The CDR3 DNA is TGTGCCAGCAGCCTCTCCCCGGACTCAACTAATGAAAAACTGTTTTTT. Supplemented by reference TRBV5-4 and TRBJ1-4, the full variable domain reads ETGVTQSPTHLIKTRGQQVTLRCSSQSGHNTVSWYQQALGQGPQFIFQYYREEENGRGNFPPRFSGLQFPNYSSELNVNALELDDSALYLCASSLSPDSTNEKLFFGSGTQLSVL.

Notes on this clone: This CDR3 is also generated by other DNA sequences in the sample. The chain carries TRBV3-1 (or the pseudogene TRBV3-2) and TRBJ2-1; 10 positions match TRBD2. The CDR3 runs to 15 residues. Germline CDR1 and CDR2: LGHDT and YNNKEL (reference sequence). The ends lost 6 bases at V and 2 bases at J; junction bases unmatched: 4. The chain's CDR3 is CASRPSGGAYNEQFF. CDR3 in DNA: TGTGCCAGCAGACCGAGCGGGGGGGCCTACAATGAGCAGTTCTTC.

This clone has more than one count but fewer than ten. The chain has TRBV28 and TRBJ2-7, with 8 bases that match TRBD1. CDR3 length: 17 residues. J gave up 0 bases and V 4 bases, and 11 bases lay outside the gene matches. Germline V gene lookup returns CDR1 MDHEN and CDR2 SYDVKM. CDR3 sequence: CASSSNWEDRGSYEQYF. The CDR3 DNA reads TGTGCCAGCAGTTCCAATTGGGAAGACAGGGGCTCCTACGAGCAGTACTTC.

This sequence joins TRBV28 and TRBJ1-3; tentative D call: TRBD1 (5 bases). CDR1 is MDHEN, CDR2 SYDVKM, per germline. The CDR3 has 16 residues. V was trimmed by 1 base and J by 0 bases, leaving 10 bases between them. CDR3 protein: CASSLLGVYSGNTIYF. CDR3 sequence (DNA): TGTGCCAGCAGTTTATTAGGGGTCTACTCTGGAAACACCATATATTTT.

In the case of this clone: Germline is not matched at one junction end, which may reflect a read error. The rearrangement uses TRBV7-7 and TRBJ2-5, with 8 bases fitting TRBD1. Germline assignment: CDR1 SSHAT and CDR2 FNYEAQ (reference sequence). The CDR3 spans 14 residues. The CDR3 bases are TGTGCTAGCAGCTTAGGACAGGGCGATAGGGCCCAGTACTTC. It specifies CASSLGQGDRAQYF.

The chain carries TRBV30 and TRBJ2-5, with D perhaps TRBD1 (5 bases). The CDR3 runs 13 residues. Germline V CDR1 and CDR2: GTSNPN, SVGIG (reference sequence). V was clipped by 1 base and J by 5 bases, with 11 bases between them. CDR3 nucleotides: TGTGCCTGGAGTGCCGGACAAATGGAGACCCAGTACTTC. Protein: CAWSAGQMETQYF.

The table lists this clone with a few counts. The gene calls are TRBV14 and TRBJ2-7; D remains ambiguous. This CDR3 is built from 14 residues. The germline V and J ends were trimmed by 4 bases and 0 bases, with 10 bases remaining between them. Germline V lookup: CDR1 SGHDN, CDR2 FVKESK. The CDR3 loop is CASSPHTGSYEQYF. The CDR3 nucleotides are TGTGCCAGCAGCCCCCACACGGGCTCCTACGAGCAGTACTTC.

V usage is TRBV5-5 and J usage is TRBJ2-7; D is possibly TRBD2 (6 bases). V dropped 4 bases and J dropped 9 bases, with 14 bases sitting between them. Germline-derived CDR1 and CDR2 are SGHKS and YYEKEE (reference sequence). The CDR3 covers 12 residues. The CDR3 bases are TGTGCCAGCAGCATGCCTTCGGGACTGCAGTACTTC. Its protein product is CASSMPSGLQYF.

This chain joins TRBV7-8 and TRBJ2-1; D not certain. Per germline, CDR1 SGHVS and CDR2 FQNEAQ. The CDR3 has 15 residues. V was cut by 2 bases and J by 0 bases, with 8 bases left in between. CDR3 loop: CASSLSPSSYNEQFF. The CDR3 DNA sequence: TGTGCCAGCAGCTTATCCCCGAGCTCCTACAATGAGCAGTTCTTC. Supplemented by reference TRBV7-8 and TRBJ2-1, the full variable domain reads GAGVSQSPRYKVAKRGQDVALRCDPISGHVSLFWYQQALGQGPEFLTYFQNEAQLDKSGLPSDRFFAERPEGSVSTLKIQRTQQEDSAVYLCASSLSPSSYNEQFFGPGTRLTVL.

This chain links TRBV28 with TRBJ2-6; tentative D call: TRBD1 (6 bases). The CDR3 spans 16 residues. Germline CDR1 MDHEN, CDR2 SYDVKM. Trimming pared 3 bases from V and 2 bases from J, leaving 11 bases between. The CDR3 is CASSFAGAAGANVLTF. CDR3 sequence (DNA): TGTGCCAGCAGTTTCGCAGGGGCTGCTGGGGCCAACGTCCTGACTTTC.

J is TRBJ1-3 and V is TRBV2, with D unresolved. The V end was cut by 6 bases, the J end by 4 bases, with 19 bases between. The germline V gene has CDR1 SNHLY and CDR2 FYNNEI. The CDR3 has 16 residues. The CDR3 DNA reads as TGTGCCAGCAGGGAGGGTATGTTACTGAGAGGAAACACCATATATTTT. The encoded protein is CASREGMLLRGNTIYF.

V is TRBV6-2 or TRBV6-3 and J is TRBJ2-5; unclear D gene. This CDR3 spans 13 amino acids. The V gene's germline CDR1 is MNHEY and CDR2 SVGEGT. The germline V and J ends were trimmed by 5 bases and 1 base, with 8 bases remaining between them. In DNA, the CDR3 is TGTGCCAGCAGTCTCTCGTTCCAAGAGACCCAGTACTTC. Translated: CASSLSFQETQYF.

The J gene is TRBJ1-3, the V gene TRBV7-2; D remains unclear. V was clipped by 4 bases and J by 0 bases, with 7 bases between them. The CDR3 runs 14 residues. Germline CDR1 and CDR2: SGHTA and FQGNSA. The CDR3 region has the DNA TGTGCCAGCAGCTCGACAATCTCTGGAAACACCATATATTTT. This encodes CASSSTISGNTIYF. The full variable domain, with the rest looked up from reference TRBV7-2 and TRBJ1-3, is GAGVSQSPSNKVTEKGKDVELRCDPISGHTALYWYRQSLGQGLEFLIYFQGNSAPDKSGLPSDRFSAERTGGSVSTLTIQRTQQEDSAVYLCASSSTISGNTIYFGEGSWLTVV.

V gene TRBV5-4 combines with J gene TRBJ2-5; D is unresolved. CDR3 size: 11 residues. The germline gives CDR1 SGHNT, CDR2 YYREEE (reference sequence). The ends were cut back, 4 bases at V and 2 bases at J, with 3 bases in the middle. As DNA, the CDR3 is TGTGCCAGCAGCCGGCAAGAGACCCAGTACTTC. It is translated as CASSRQETQYF. Based on the CDR3 plus reference TRBV5-4 and TRBJ2-5, the full variable domain is ETGVTQSPTHLIKTRGQQVTLRCSSQSGHNTVSWYQQALGQGPQFIFQYYREEENGRGNFPPRFSGLQFPNYSSELNVNALELDDSALYLCASSRQETQYFGPGTRLLVL.

The chain links TRBV29-1 to TRBJ2-1; 16 bases agree with TRBD2. The CDR3 loop spans 16 amino acids. Germline V gene sequence: CDR1 SQVTM, CDR2 ANQGSEA. The trim removed 6 bases at V and 9 bases at J, leaving 11 bases unmatched. CDR3 DNA sequence: TGCAGCGTCCCTCCGGGACTAGCGGGGGGGCTTAGTGAGCAGTTCTTC. Protein sequence: CSVPPGLAGGLSEQFF.

This clone was seen only a few times. V and J are TRBV2 and TRBJ1-2; D possibly corresponds to TRBD1 (5 bases). V gave up 9 bases and J gave up 1 base, with 12 bases separating them. Germline-derived CDR1 and CDR2 are SNHLY and FYNNEI. The CDR3 contains 13 residues. In DNA form, the CDR3 reads TGTGCCAGTGTCAGGGATGGTAACTATGGCTACACCTTC. Its protein product is CASVRDGNYGYTF.

CDR3: CASSPPGQDYEQYF. The CDR3 DNA sequence: TGTGCCAGCTCACCGCCGGGACAGGACTACGAGCAGTACTTC. The chain is built from TRBV18 and TRBJ2-7; TRBD1 agrees at 8 bases. Germline V gene sequence: CDR1 KGHSH, CDR2 LQKENI. The CDR3 covers 14 residues. V was pared by 3 bases and J by 3 bases, with 4 bases of the junction left unmatched.

The chain links TRBV28 to TRBJ2-7; 7 bases agree with TRBD2. The J segment lost 8 bases and the V segment lost 5 bases, leaving 18 bases of the junction unmatched. The CDR3 is 16 residues long. The germline CDR1 and CDR2 sequences are MDHEN and SYDVKM. The CDR3 DNA reads as TGTGCCAGCAGTCCGCCCCACTACCGCGGGAGTTTTCAGCAGTACTTC. Translating gives CASSPPHYRGSFQQYF.

This chain connects TRBV5-4 to TRBJ2-2; 7 nucleotides align to TRBD2. J lost 5 bases, V lost 1 base, and 2 bases had no gene match. Germline values: CDR1 SGHNT, CDR2 YYREEE (reference sequence). The CDR3 consists of 14 residues. CDR3 loop: CASSLWGGTGELFF. CDR3 DNA: TGTGCCAGCAGCTTGTGGGGGGGGACCGGGGAGCTGTTTTTT. Filled out from reference TRBV5-4 and TRBJ2-2, the complete variable domain reads ETGVTQSPTHLIKTRGQQVTLRCSSQSGHNTVSWYQQALGQGPQFIFQYYREEENGRGNFPPRFSGLQFPNYSSELNVNALELDDSALYLCASSLWGGTGELFFGEGSRLTVL.

This sequence joins TRBV5-6 and TRBJ1-2, with D uncertain. CDR3 length: 12 amino acids. The germline V gene encodes CDR1 SGHDT and CDR2 YYEEEE. V dropped 4 bases and J dropped 5 bases, with 9 bases sitting between them. The CDR3 DNA reads TGTGCCAGCAGCAGAAACAAGTATGGCTACACCTTC. Its protein is CASSRNKYGYTF.

The chain is built from TRBV12-3 or TRBV12-4 and TRBJ2-5; no firm D call. V was clipped by 6 bases and J by 5 bases, with 10 bases between them. The length of the CDR3 is 12 residues. The DNA for the CDR3 is TGTGCCAGCAGCCCCTACGGTGAGACCCAGTACTTC. It translates to CASSPYGETQYF.

This clone has more than one count but fewer than ten. The chain has TRBV2 and TRBJ2-1, with D maybe TRBD1 (7 bases). Per germline, CDR1 SNHLY and CDR2 FYNNEI. The CDR3 covers 17 residues. Trimming shortened V by 7 bases and J by 4 bases, and 23 bases separated the two germline ends. CDR3 amino acids: CASTPGVYGTVYNEQFF. DNA of the CDR3: TGTGCCAGCACCCCGGGGGTCTACGGGACAGTATACAATGAGCAGTTCTTC.